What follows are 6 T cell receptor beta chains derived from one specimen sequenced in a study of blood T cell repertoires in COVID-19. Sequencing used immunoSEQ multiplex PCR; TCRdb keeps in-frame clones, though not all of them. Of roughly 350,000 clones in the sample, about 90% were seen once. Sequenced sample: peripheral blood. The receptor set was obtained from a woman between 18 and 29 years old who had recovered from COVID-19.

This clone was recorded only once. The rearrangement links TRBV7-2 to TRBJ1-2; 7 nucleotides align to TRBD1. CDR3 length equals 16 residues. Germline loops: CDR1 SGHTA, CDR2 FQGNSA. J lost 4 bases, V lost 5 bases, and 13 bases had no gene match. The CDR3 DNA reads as TGTGCCAGCAGCCTTAGACAGGGAAGGATGGCCTATGGCTACACCTTC. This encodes CASSLRQGRMAYGYTF.

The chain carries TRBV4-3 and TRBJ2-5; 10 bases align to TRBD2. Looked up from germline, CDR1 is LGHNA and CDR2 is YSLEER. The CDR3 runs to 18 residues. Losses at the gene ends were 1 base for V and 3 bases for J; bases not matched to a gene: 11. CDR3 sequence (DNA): TGCGCCAGCAGCCAAGTCGGTCCTCGGAGCGGGAGGGAAGAGACCCAGTACTTC. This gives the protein CASSQVGPRSGREETQYF.

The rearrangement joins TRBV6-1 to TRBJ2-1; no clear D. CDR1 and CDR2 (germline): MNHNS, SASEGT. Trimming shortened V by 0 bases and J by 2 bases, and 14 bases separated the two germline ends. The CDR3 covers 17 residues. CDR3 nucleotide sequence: TGTGCCAGCAGTGAAGCGATGGGTACAGCCGCCTACAATGAGCAGTTCTTC. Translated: CASSEAMGTAAYNEQFF.

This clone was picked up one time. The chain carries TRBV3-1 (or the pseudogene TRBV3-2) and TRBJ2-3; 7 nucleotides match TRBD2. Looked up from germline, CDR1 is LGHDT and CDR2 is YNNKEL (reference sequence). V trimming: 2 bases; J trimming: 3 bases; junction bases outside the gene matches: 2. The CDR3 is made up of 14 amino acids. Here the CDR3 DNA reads TGTGCCAGCAGCCAATTACTAGCGACAGATACGCAGTATTTT. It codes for CASSQLLATDTQYF.

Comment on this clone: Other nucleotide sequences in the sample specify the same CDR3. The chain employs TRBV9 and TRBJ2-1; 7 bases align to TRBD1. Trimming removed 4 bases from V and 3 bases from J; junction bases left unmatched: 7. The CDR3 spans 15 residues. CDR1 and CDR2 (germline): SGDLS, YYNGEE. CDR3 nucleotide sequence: TGTGCCAGCAGCCCAAGACAGGGAAACTACAATGAGCAGTTCTTC. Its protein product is CASSPRQGNYNEQFF. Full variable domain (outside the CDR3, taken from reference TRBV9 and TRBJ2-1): DSGVTQTPKHLITATGQRVTLRCSPRSGDLSVYWYQQSLDQGLQFLIQYYNGEERAKGNILERFSAQQFPDLHSELNLSSLELGDSALYFCASSPRQGNYNEQFFGPGTRLTVL.

The CDR3 sequence: CASSPSAGRGNYGYTF. The CDR3 DNA sequence: TGTGCCAGTAGTCCCTCGGCCGGCAGGGGTAACTATGGCTACACCTTC. The genes are TRBV19 and TRBJ1-2; maybe TRBD1 (6 bases). There are 16 residues in the CDR3. The V end was cut by 5 bases, the J end by 1 base, with 17 bases between. The germline V gene encodes CDR1 LNHDA and CDR2 SQIVND (reference sequence).